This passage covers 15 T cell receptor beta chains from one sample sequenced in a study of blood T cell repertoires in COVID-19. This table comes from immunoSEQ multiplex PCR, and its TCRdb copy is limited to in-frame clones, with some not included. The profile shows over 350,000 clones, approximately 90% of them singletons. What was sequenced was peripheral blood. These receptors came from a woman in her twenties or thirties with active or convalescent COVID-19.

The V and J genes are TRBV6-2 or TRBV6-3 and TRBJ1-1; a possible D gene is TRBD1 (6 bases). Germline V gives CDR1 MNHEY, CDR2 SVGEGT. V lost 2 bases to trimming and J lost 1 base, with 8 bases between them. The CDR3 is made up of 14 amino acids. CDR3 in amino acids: CASSYRGANTEAFF. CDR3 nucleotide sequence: TGTGCCAGCAGTTACCGGGGGGCGAACACTGAAGCTTTCTTT.

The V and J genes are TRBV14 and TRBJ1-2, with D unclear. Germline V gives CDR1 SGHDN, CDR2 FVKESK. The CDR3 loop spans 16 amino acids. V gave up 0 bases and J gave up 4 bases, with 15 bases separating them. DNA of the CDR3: TGTGCCAGCAGCCAAGATTTATTGAGTACCGGCTATGGCTACACCTTC. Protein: CASSQDLLSTGYGYTF. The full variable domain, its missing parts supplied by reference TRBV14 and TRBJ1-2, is EAGVTQFPSHSVIEKGQTVTLRCDPISGHDNLYWYRRVMGKEIKFLLHFVKESKQDESGMPNNRFLAERTGGTYSTLKVQPAELEDSGVYFCASSQDLLSTGYGYTFGSGTRLTVV.

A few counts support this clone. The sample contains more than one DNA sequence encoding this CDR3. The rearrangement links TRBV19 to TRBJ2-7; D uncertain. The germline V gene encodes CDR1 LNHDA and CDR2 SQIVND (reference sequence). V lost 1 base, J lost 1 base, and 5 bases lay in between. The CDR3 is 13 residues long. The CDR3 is CASSIGHSYEQYF. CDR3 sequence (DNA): TGTGCCAGTAGTATAGGACATTCCTACGAGCAGTACTTC.

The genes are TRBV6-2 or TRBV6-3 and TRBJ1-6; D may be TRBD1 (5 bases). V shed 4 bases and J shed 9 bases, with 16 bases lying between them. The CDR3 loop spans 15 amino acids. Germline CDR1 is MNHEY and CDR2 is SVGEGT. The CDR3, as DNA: TGTGCCAGCAGTTCGACAGCCCCGAGAGGTTCACCCCTCCACTTT. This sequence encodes CASSSTAPRGSPLHF.

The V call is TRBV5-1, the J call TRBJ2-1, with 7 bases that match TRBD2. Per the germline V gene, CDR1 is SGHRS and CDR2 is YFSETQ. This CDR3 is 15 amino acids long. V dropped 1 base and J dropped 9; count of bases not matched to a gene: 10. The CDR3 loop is CASSLLAGDLGEQFF. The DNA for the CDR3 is TGCGCCAGCAGCTTGTTGGCGGGAGACCTCGGTGAGCAGTTCTTC.

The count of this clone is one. The DNA of the CDR3 is TGCAGCGTGGACTCGGACTACCCCTTAGGCTACAATGAGCAGTTCTTC. Its protein product is CSVDSDYPLGYNEQFF. The chain uses TRBV29-1 and TRBJ2-1, with D perhaps matching TRBD2 (6 bases). Trimming took off 6 bases at V and 3 bases at J, with 21 bases between the two ends. CDR1 is SQVTM, CDR2 ANQGSEA, per germline. The CDR3 extends over 16 amino acids.

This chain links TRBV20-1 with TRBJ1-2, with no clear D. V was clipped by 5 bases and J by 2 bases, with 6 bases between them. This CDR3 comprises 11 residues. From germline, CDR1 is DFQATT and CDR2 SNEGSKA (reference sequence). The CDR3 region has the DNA TGCAGTGCTGAAACAAACTATGGCTACACCTTC. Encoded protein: CSAETNYGYTF.

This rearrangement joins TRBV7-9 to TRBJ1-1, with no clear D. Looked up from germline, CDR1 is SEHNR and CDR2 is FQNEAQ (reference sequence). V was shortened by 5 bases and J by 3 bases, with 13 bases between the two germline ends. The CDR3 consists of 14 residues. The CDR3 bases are TGTGCCAGCAGCGACACCACGGGGTACACTGAAGCTTTCTTT. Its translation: CASSDTTGYTEAFF.

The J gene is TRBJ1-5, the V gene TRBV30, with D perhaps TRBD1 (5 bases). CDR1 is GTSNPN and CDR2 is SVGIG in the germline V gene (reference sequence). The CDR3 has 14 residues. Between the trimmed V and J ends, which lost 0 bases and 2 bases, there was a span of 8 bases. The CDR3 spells CAWSVKGGNQPQHF. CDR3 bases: TGTGCCTGGAGTGTAAAAGGGGGCAATCAGCCCCAGCATTTT.

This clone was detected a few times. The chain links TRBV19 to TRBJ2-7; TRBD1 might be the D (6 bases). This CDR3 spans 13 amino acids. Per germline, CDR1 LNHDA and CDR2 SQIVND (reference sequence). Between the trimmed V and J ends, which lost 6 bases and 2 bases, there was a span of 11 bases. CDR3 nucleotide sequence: TGTGCCAGTAGCCCGACAGGAGCCTACGAGCAGTACTTC. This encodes CASSPTGAYEQYF.

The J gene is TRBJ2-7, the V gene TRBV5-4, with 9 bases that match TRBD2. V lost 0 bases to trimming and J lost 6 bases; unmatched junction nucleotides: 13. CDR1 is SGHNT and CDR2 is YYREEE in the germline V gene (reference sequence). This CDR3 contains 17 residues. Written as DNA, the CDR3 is TGTGCCAGCAGCTTGGTCGGCCCAGCGGGAGGAGGCCGCGAGCAGTACTTC. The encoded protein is CASSLVGPAGGGREQYF.

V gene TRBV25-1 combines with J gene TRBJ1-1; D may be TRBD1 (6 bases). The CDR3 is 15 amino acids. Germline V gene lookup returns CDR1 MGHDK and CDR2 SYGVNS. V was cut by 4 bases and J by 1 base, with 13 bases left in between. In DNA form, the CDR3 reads TGTGCCAGCAGTGGGGGGGGGCAGACGAACACTGAAGCTTTCTTT. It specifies CASSGGGQTNTEAFF.

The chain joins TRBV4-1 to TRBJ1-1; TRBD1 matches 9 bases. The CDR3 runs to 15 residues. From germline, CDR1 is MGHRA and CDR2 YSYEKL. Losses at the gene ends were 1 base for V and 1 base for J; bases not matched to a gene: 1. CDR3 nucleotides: TGCGCCAGCAGCCAAGGGACAGGGGCGAACACTGAAGCTTTCTTT. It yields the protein CASSQGTGANTEAFF.

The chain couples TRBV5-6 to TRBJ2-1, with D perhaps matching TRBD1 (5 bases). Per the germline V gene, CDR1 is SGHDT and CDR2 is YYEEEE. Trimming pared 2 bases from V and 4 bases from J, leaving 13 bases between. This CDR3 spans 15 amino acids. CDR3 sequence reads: CASSFTGQGYNEQFF. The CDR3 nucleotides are TGTGCCAGCAGCTTCACGGGTCAGGGATACAATGAGCAGTTCTTC.

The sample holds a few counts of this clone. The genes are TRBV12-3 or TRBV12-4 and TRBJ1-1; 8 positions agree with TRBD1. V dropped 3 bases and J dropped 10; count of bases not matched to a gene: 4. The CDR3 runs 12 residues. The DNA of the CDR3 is TGTGCCAGCAGTTTCCTACAGGGGGGAGCTTTCTTT. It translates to CASSFLQGGAFF.